This T cell receptor (beta chain) was identified during a study of T cell repertoires in cytomegalovirus infection. Study context: Well-studied HLA-B-restricted CMV epitopes were used in the study alongside recently identified HLA-C-restricted ones. Public TCR beta signatures were indicative of both CMV infection and a matching HLA type.

A single record per CDR3 protein comes from TCRdb applying MiXCR to the reads. The data contain 360,000 or so distinct CDR3 sequences, about 35% of them singletons. Regarding this clonotype: Its antigen is as yet unknown.

The CDR3 is made up of 16 amino acids. Germline CDR1 and CDR2: SSHAT and FNYEAQ (reference sequence). The receptor's source is a human donor in good health (CMV status not recorded). Some clones in this sample may be carry-over from other donors' samples. This specimen was cultured PBMCs, taken from culture after CMV antigen stimulation. The chain links TRBV7-7 to TRBJ2-5, with 11 nucleotides matching TRBD2. CDR3 DNA sequence: TGTGCTCTTAGCCCCGGACTAGCGGGCAACCAAGAGACCCAGTACTTC. Its translation is CALSPGLAGNQETQYF.